This record looks at one T cell receptor beta chain sequence and its context. Its antigen is not known. The PCR made use of 60 Vbeta and 13 Jbeta primers. Generated by immunoSEQ multiplex PCR, the TCRdb table keeps only in-frame clones and is missing some. The sample includes fewer than 150,000 clones, around 82% of them seen just once. The data are from a study of cytomegalovirus exposure and HLA in healthy donors. Germline CDR1 is SQVTM and CDR2 is ANQGSEA. The CDR3 extends over 11 amino acids. V dropped 7 bases and J dropped 4 bases, with 10 bases sitting between them. General study results and limits: A prior analysis recorded that most TCR beta V segments were productive about 90% or about 30% of the time. A link between a missense DCLRE1C variant and TCR beta V- and J-gene trimming emerged from a later analysis. It was assumed in the presence/absence analyses that sequencing depth was roughly uniform across donors. The classifier reportedly diagnosed cytomegalovirus status with high sensitivity and specificity.

Specimen: PBMCs. V gene TRBV29-1 combines with J gene TRBJ1-1; unclear D gene. This receptor was taken from a woman between 40 and 50 years old in good health and CMV-seropositive. The CDR3 region is CSGTRSTEAFF. As DNA, the CDR3 is TGCAGCGGAACCAGAAGCACTGAAGCTTTCTTT.